This is a list of T cell receptor beta chains from one sample in a study of cytomegalovirus exposure and HLA in healthy donors. The data were produced by immunoSEQ multiplex PCR, yet TCRdb's version contains in-frame clones alone and is incomplete. The sample has 230,000 or so clones, about nine tenths seen once. Material: PBMCs. The receptor set was obtained from a girl aged 2-10 years in good health and CMV-seronegative. CDR3s include the opening cysteine and the closing phenylalanine or tryptophan. The D gene is left open where the match is weak.

J	D	V	DNA	CDR3
TRBJ1-5	-	TRBV19	TGTGCCAGTAGGTACGGGGGACGAAATCAGCCCCAGCATTTT	CASRYGGRNQPQHF
TRBJ2-7	TRBD1	TRBV6-1	TGTGCCAGCACTTCGGACGGGACAGTCTACGAGCAGTACTTC	CASTSDGTVYEQYF
TRBJ1-1	-	TRBV18	TGTGCCAGCTCACGAGGAGGGGTGAACACTGAAGCTTTCTTT	CASSRGGVNTEAFF
TRBJ2-7	TRBD2	TRBV19	TGTGCCAGTAGTCCACTAGCGGGGGCCTACGAGCAGTACTTC	CASSPLAGAYEQYF
TRBJ1-2	-	TRBV29-1	TGCAGCGTTGGCAGGGGAGAAGGCTACACCTTC	CSVGRGEGYTF
TRBJ1-4	-	TRBV30	TGTGCCTGGAGCCCCGCGACAGTGCTTAATGAAAAACTGTTTTTT	CAWSPATVLNEKLFF
TRBJ2-3	TRBD2	TRBV9	TGTGCCAGCAGCGTACCGCGGACTAGCGGGGGGGAAGTCGATACGCAGTATTTT	CASSVPRTSGGEVDTQYF
TRBJ2-5	TRBD2	TRBV7-6	TGTGCCAGCAGCTTAGAGGTGGGACTACCGCAAGAGACCCAGTACTTC	CASSLEVGLPQETQYF
TRBJ2-2	-	TRBV19	TGTGCCAGTAGGATGGGGACTCAAGTCACCGGGGAGCTGTTTTTT	CASRMGTQVTGELFF
TRBJ2-7	TRBD1	TRBV6-1	TGTGCCAGCACTGAGACAGGGGGCTACAGCTCCTACGAGCAGTACTTC	CASTETGGYSSYEQYF
TRBJ1-5	TRBD1	TRBV19	TGTGCCAGTAGGGGACAGTCAAATCTTAGCAATCAGCCCCAGCATTTT	CASRGQSNLSNQPQHF